The entry below gives a single TCR beta chain sequence along with its context. Germline V lookup: CDR1 SGHVS, CDR2 FQNEAQ. Trimming removed 5 bases from V and 4 bases from J; junction bases left unmatched: 8. The CDR3 covers 15 residues. This record comes from a study of blood T cell repertoires in COVID-19. At the level of the study: The samples span acute and convalescent COVID-19 from the United States, Italy and Spain. T cells, B-cell-depleted T cells, or PBMCs provided the cDNA or gDNA that served as material.

Original data processing: Reference gene primers were amplified, and this amplification served to estimate nucleated cell counts. TCRdb keeps only in-frame clones here, not all; method: immunoSEQ multiplex PCR. V and J calls and clone size are given by that table; D and trimming were obtained from the DNA. The sample yields about 52,000 clones, less than 90% seen once. The receptor comes from a human donor with active COVID-19. The donor label of this sample is uncertain. The chain recombines TRBV7-8 with TRBJ2-7; 10 bases line up with TRBD1. The source material was peripheral blood. CDR3 in amino acids: CASSPAGTGVYEQYF. Written as DNA, the CDR3 is TGTGCCAGCAGCCCCGCCGGGACAGGGGTTTACGAGCAGTACTTC.